This TCR beta chain was recorded in a study of OX40 agonist ivuxolimab in advanced cancers. This table comes from immunoSEQ multiplex PCR, and its TCRdb copy is limited to in-frame clones, with some not included. This sample has about 72,000 clones; roughly 87% occur once, and the top ten carry about 2.3%. Unmatched junction bases numbered 2, after V lost 1 base and J lost 4 bases. This CDR3 region has 15 residues. CDR1 is LNHDA and CDR2 is SQIVND in the germline V gene (reference sequence). The specimen comprised CD4+ or CD8+ T cells sorted from blood, sampled in a trial of the OX40 agonist ivuxolimab. This clonotype was obtained from an adult with an advanced solid tumor such as melanoma, head and neck, liver or kidney cancer. The V call is TRBV19, the J call TRBJ2-4; TRBD1 matches at 9 bases. CDR3 protein: CASSIAGTGKNIQYF. The CDR3 DNA reads TGTGCCAGTAGTATAGCCGGGACAGGGAAAAACATTCAGTACTTC.